The next 6 T cell receptor beta chains were all read from a single sample in a study of tissue T cells after allogeneic stem cell transplantation. The time point here: mouse harvest day 14 after allogeneic transplant. The graft held 10^6 splenic CD5+ T cells and 10^7 T-cell-depleted bone marrow cells. Clones were read by immunoSEQ multiplex PCR, and TCRdb kept only the in-frame ones, dropping some. The sample records about 2,700 clones, more than 40% being singletons. Sequencing was carried out using gut tissue. The receptors shown here come from a female BALB/c mouse given C57BL/6 T cells with graft-versus-host disease after an allogeneic hematopoietic cell transplant.

This clone is classed as large. These gene names are mouse names. The read ends 1 residue early relative to the CDR3; the germline J gene fills the gap. The J gene is TRBJ2-7, the V gene TRBV3; 10 nucleotides agree with TRBD1. Germline CDR1 is SNHLY and CDR2 is FYNGKV (reference sequence). V trimming: 1 base; J trimming: 4 bases; junction bases outside the gene matches: 1. This CDR3 comprises 14 residues. The CDR3 bases that were read are TGTGCCAGCAGCTTAGGGGACAGGGGATATGAACAGTAC. It yields the protein CASSLGDRGYEQY. The full CDR3 sequence reads CASSLGDRGYEQYF.

As to this clone: Gene names and germline refer to mouse. The read gets to within 1 residue of the CDR3 end, and the germline J gene fills in the rest. The chain has TRBV26 and TRBJ2-5; the match to TRBD1 covers 7 bases. V trimming: 0 bases; J trimming: 3 bases; junction bases outside the gene matches: 0. The CDR3 covers 14 residues. Germline V gene sequence: CDR1 KGHPV, CDR2 FQNQEV (reference sequence). Here the CDR3 reads CASSLSGQQDTQYF. CDR3 DNA, as far as it was read: TGTGCCAGCAGTCTGTCGGGACAGCAAGACACCCAGTAC.

Worth noting for this clone: The genes are named according to mouse. The sequenced CDR3 bases are TGTGCCAGCAGTCAGCTGGAGAGCCAAGACACCCAGTAC. Its translation: CASSQLESQDTQY. The entire CDR3 protein is CASSQLESQDTQYF. The gene calls are TRBV26 and TRBJ2-5, with D uncertain. Read data end 1 residue before the CDR3 end; the end is taken from the germline J gene. V was pared by 4 bases and J by 2 bases, with 10 bases between. This CDR3 contains 14 residues. Germline V gene lookup returns CDR1 KGHPV and CDR2 FQNQEV (reference sequence).

With regard to this clone: Germline and genes: mouse. CDR3 amino acids: CASSQGAGNSDYTF. The sequenced CDR3 bases are TGTGCCAGCAGTCAGGGGGCTGGAAACTCCGACTACACC. The chain combines TRBV13-1 with TRBJ1-2; 8 positions agree with TRBD1. Read coverage stops 1 residue before the CDR3 terminus; the germline J gene supplies the remainder. This CDR3 is built from 14 residues. Per the germline V gene, CDR1 is NSHNY and CDR2 is SYGAGN. Trimming cost V 4 bases and J 1 base; bases outside gene matches: 3.

Comment on this clone: Mouse names are used for the genes. The read ends 1 residue shy of where the CDR3 ends; the end is completed using the germline J gene. The V and J genes are TRBV15 and TRBJ2-7; 8 bases agree with TRBD1. V dropped 6 bases and J dropped 7; count of bases not matched to a gene: 5. The germline V gene encodes CDR1 SGHND and CDR2 FRSKSL. The CDR3 contains 12 residues. Partial CDR3 DNA: TGTGCCAGCAGCCCAGGGGGCGGAGAACAGTAC. Translation: CASSPGGGEQY. The whole CDR3 protein reads CASSPGGGEQYF.

Notes on this clone: Genes and germline are mouse. The observed sequence ends 1 residue before the CDR3 terminus, with the missing tail filled in from the germline J gene. V usage is TRBV17 and J usage is TRBJ1-1; 10 bases are a match to TRBD1. The CDR3 consists of 13 residues. Germline values: CDR1 MNHDT, CDR2 YYDKIL. The V gene end was trimmed by 0 bases and the J gene end by 10 bases; junction bases not matched to a gene: 2. Incomplete CDR3 DNA: TGTGCTAGCAGTAGAGATAGGACAGGGGGAGTCTTC. Amino acid sequence: CASSRDRTGGVF. The whole CDR3 sequence is CASSRDRTGGVFF.